This T cell receptor beta chain was sequenced in a study of blood T cell repertoires in COVID-19. Overall study context: The origin of the acute and convalescent COVID-19 samples was the United States, Italy and Spain. PBMCs, B-cell-depleted T cells, or T cells provided the cDNA or gDNA that made up the material.

This clone appeared a single time. In the original workflow: Amplifying reference gene primers gave estimates of nucleated cell counts. Sequencing used immunoSEQ multiplex PCR; TCRdb keeps in-frame clones, though not all of them. V and J calls and clone size are given by that table; D and trimming were obtained from the DNA. The sample includes roughly 90,000 clones, roughly four fifths seen only once; the top ten take about 2%. The CDR3 spans 13 residues. Looked up from germline, CDR1 is DFQATT and CDR2 is SNEGSKA (reference sequence). Between the trimmed V and J ends, which lost 3 bases and 0 bases, there was a span of 8 bases.

Sequenced material: peripheral blood. The receptor was isolated from a woman in her 70s with acute or convalescent COVID-19. The chain recombines TRBV20-1 with TRBJ1-1; D is ambiguous. The CDR3, as DNA: TGCAGTGCTAGTGGCGATATGAACACTGAAGCTTTCTTT. Its protein is CSASGDMNTEAFF.